This TCR beta chain comes out of a study of CD8+ T cells in alopecia areata. This CDR3 spans 15 amino acids. Germline V gene sequence: CDR1 SGHDT, CDR2 YYEEEE. Trimming shortened V by 4 bases and J by 0 bases, and 11 bases separated the two germline ends. As the sequencing template, cDNA was produced by extracting RNA and reverse transcribing it. Only in-frame clones appear in the TCRdb table, and some are missing; sequencing was by immunoSEQ multiplex PCR. Here the sample spans over 100,000 clones, approximately 48% being singletons. Peripheral blood samples and lesional scalp punch biopsies were obtained from alopecia areata patients. PBMCs served as the source from which CD4+ and CD8+ T cells were sorted.

The chain couples TRBV5-6 to TRBJ2-1; no reliable D call. Sequenced here: CD8+ T cells sorted from blood, sampled at week 0. The origin of this receptor is a human donor with alopecia areata. The CDR3 DNA follows: TGTGCCAGCAGCAGTGATCCGGTCTCCTACAATGAGCAGTTCTTC. This encodes CASSSDPVSYNEQFF.